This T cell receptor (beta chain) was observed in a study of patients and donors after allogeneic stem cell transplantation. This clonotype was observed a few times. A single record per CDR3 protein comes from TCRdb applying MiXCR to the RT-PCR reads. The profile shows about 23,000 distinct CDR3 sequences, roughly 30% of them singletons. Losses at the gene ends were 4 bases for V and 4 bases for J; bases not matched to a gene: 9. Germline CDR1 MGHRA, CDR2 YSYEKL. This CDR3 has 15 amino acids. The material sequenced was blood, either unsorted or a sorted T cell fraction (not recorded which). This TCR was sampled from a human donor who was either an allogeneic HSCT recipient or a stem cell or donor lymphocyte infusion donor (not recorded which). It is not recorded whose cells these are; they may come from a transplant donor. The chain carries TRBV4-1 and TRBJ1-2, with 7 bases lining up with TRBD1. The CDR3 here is CASSPRDSGGYGYTF. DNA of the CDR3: TGCGCCAGCAGCCCGAGGGACAGTGGGGGCTATGGCTACACCTTC.